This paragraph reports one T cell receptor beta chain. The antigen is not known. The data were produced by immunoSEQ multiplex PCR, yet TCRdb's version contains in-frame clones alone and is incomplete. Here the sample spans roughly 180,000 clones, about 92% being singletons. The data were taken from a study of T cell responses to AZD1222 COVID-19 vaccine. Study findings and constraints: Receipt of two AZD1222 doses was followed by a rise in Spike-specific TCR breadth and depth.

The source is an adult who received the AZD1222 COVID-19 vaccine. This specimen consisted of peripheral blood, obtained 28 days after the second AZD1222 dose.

For the CDR3, the DNA is TGTGCCAGCAGCCCTCAAACAGGGGGGCCCGGGGAGCTGTTTTTT. As protein: CASSPQTGGPGELFF. The V and J genes are TRBV27 and TRBJ2-2, with 8 nucleotides matching TRBD1. After removal of 6 bases from V and 6 bases from J, the junction contained 9 bases not matched to a gene. CDR3 size: 15 residues. Germline V gives CDR1 MNHEY, CDR2 SMNVEV (reference sequence).